At least ten counts were recorded for the clone carrying this T cell receptor (beta chain). RNA transcripts served as the template for amplifying TCR beta CDR3 regions. Initially, a first-round RT-PCR of the TCR CDR3 employed the HTBI primer set. TCRdb re-called the multiplex PCR reads through MiXCR, storing one row per CDR3 protein. The sample records some 370,000 distinct CDR3 sequences, about an eighth being singletons. The data derive from a study of T cells in Graves' hyperthyroidism and ophthalmopathy. CDR3 size: 14 residues. The germline V gene encodes CDR1 SGHRS and CDR2 YFSETQ. Trimming at V came to 3 bases and at J to 5 bases, leaving 2 bases not matched to a gene. Clinical Activity Scores of at least 3, NOSPECS grades of at least 4 and durations under 3 months characterized ophthalmopathy patients.

This chain connects TRBV5-1 to TRBJ2-1; TRBD1 aligns across 10 bases. Input material: blood. This sequence was found in a middle-aged man with Graves' ophthalmopathy. The CDR3 loop is CASSSGTGDNEQFF. In nucleotides, the CDR3 is TGCGCCAGCAGCTCCGGGACAGGGGACAATGAGCAGTTCTTC.